This TCR beta chain was profiled in a study of blood T cell repertoires in COVID-19. Overall study: T cells, B-cell-depleted T cells, or PBMCs provided the cDNA or gDNA that served as material.

V lost 5 bases, J lost 8 bases, and 15 bases stayed unmatched. CDR1 is SEHNR, CDR2 FQNEAQ, per germline (reference sequence). This CDR3 has 17 residues. Profiling relied on immunoSEQ multiplex PCR, and the TCRdb table lists in-frame clones only, not all of them. In the table there are 250,000 or so clones, over 70% of which are singletons. This clone has a handful of counts. The receptor comes from a woman in her 30s who had been exposed to COVID-19. This chain joins TRBV7-9 and TRBJ1-1; TRBD1 matches at 12 bases. The specimen sequenced was PBMCs or T cells enriched from blood (not recorded which). The CDR3 here is CASSRGQGASGSGEAFF. The DNA for the CDR3 is TGTGCCAGCAGCAGGGGACAGGGGGCCTCGGGATCGGGAGAAGCTTTCTTT.